This T cell receptor (beta chain) comes out of a study of cytotoxic CD8 clonotypes in ibrutinib-treated CLL (dated by TCRdb to 2020 to 2023). In the study overall: In this cohort, around 15 patients were treatment-naive and roughly 10 were relapsed/refractory, while 17 to 18 had unmutated IGHV. Partial responses were observed in about 25 patients and complete responses in 2; after a median follow-up of around 68 months, remission was maintained in 14 patients and progression was observed in approximately 12. Longitudinal samples were obtainable from 26 of the 86 participants in the trial. Patients were still on ibrutinib when every remission and progressive disease sample was collected. Response samples were obtained after a median of about 13 months of treatment, with a range of roughly 6 to 40 months. An average of 255,043 productive templates and tens of thousands of productive rearrangements was obtained per sample. Cryopreserved peripheral blood mononuclear cells were collected at three points: before therapy, at response, and at either sustained remission or disease progression. Paper-wide results and their limitations: Sustained-remission and progressing patients did not have matched sampling times, and lymph node repertoires were not examined. Public clonotypes were rare and either contracted or stayed stable during treatment, and the rise in clonality at ibrutinib response reflected the expansion of private clonotypes. At baseline, clonality was higher than in age-matched healthy donors and showed a strong correlation with circulating CD8+ T-cell counts. An increase in clonality was observed at ibrutinib response, with clonality remaining stable during sustained remission and falling back toward baseline at progression.

Of note for this clone: Its antigen is not yet known. Base qualities are missing; no much larger clone stands one base away.

A MiSeq instrument was used for deep resolution sequencing, which targeted depths ranging from 1 in 1 million up to 1 in 200,000 T cells, with coverage averaging 10x for each clonotype. The immunoSEQ hsTCRB Kit was used to generate TCR beta libraries. The source study handled its data this way. The data were analyzed with ImmunoSEQ Analyzer and ImmunoSEQ Data Assistant, and V, D and J gene assignments followed IMGT definitions. Clonality was computed as one minus normalized Shannon entropy of productive rearrangement frequencies, ranging from 0 to 1. Public clonotype analysis was restricted to overrepresented clonotypes comprising at least 0.05% of each patient's repertoire. Thirteen age-matched healthy donor repertoires from immuneACCESS were used as controls for clonality. Sourced from immuneACCESS, this table was stored by TCRdb with only in-frame sequences that have V and J called. A share of the clones is absent; for the studies checked, an unresolved V gene accounts for under half, and the remainder has no known explanation. V and J calls and clone size are as listed in that table; D and trimming were resolved from the DNA. The sample includes about 300,000 clones, with 60% to 80% observed a single time. Of the sample, around 5.1% falls within the top ten clones.

For CDR1 and CDR2, the germline V gene lists SGHRS and YFSETQ. The CDR3 sequence holds 14 residues, the cysteine and phenylalanine included. The read is trimmed to its CDR3 DNA, 42 bases read in frame from base 1. V loses 0 bases, J loses 4 bases, and the germline ends lie 5 bases apart. The label giving this sample's time point can be read as: progressive disease on ibrutinib. For TCR beta library preparation, roughly 2.1 micrograms of genomic DNA were isolated from cryopreserved PBMCs. High-throughput TCR beta sequencing was performed on longitudinal blood samples from CLL patients receiving ibrutinib monotherapy. The patients took part in an open-label, single-center phase 2 trial of ibrutinib monotherapy.

The sequence is built from TRBV5-1 and TRBJ2-6; the D segment cannot be called with confidence. The TCR originated in a human donor with chronic lymphocytic leukemia. The sequencing used PBMCs, collected at disease progression, from a patient treated with ibrutinib. This receptor has the CDR3 CASSLDGGANVLTF. The nucleotide sequence reads as follows: TGCGCCAGCAGCTTGGATGGCGGGGCCAACGTCCTGACTTTC.